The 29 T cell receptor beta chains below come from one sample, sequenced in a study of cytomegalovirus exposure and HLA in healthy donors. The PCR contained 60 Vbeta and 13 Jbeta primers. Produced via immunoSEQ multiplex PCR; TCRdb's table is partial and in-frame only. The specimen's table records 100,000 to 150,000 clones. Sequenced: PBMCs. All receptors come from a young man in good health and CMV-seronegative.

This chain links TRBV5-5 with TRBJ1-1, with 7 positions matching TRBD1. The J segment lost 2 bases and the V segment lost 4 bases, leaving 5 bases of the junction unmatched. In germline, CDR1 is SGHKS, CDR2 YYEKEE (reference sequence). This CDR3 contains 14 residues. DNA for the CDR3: TGTGCCAGCAGCCGGGACAGCCTTAACACTGAAGCTTTCTTT. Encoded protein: CASSRDSLNTEAFF.

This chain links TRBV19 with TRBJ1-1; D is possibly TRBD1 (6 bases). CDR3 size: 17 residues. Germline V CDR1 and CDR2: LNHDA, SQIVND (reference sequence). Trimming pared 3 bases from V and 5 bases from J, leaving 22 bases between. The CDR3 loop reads CASSMSAAYRVETEAFF. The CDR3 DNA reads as TGTGCCAGTAGTATGTCCGCGGCCTACAGGGTCGAGACTGAAGCTTTCTTT. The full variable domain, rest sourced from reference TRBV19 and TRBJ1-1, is DGGITQSPKYLFRKEGQNVTLSCEQNLNHDAMYWYRQDPGQGLRLIYYSQIVNDFQKGDIAEGYSVSREKKESFPLTVTSAQKNPTAFYLCASSMSAAYRVETEAFFGQGTRLTVV.

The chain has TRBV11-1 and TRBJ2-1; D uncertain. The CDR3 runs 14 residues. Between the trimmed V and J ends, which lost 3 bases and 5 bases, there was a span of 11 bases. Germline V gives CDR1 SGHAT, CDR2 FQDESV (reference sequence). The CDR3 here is CASSFFRVNNEQFF. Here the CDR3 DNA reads TGTGCCAGCAGCTTTTTTCGGGTAAACAATGAGCAGTTCTTC.

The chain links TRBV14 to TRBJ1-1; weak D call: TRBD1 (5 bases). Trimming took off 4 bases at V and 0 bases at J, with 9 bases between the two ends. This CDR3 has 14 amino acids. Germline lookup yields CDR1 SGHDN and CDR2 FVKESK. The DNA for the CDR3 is TGTGCCAGCAGCCCTTTGACAGTGAACACTGAAGCTTTCTTT. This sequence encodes CASSPLTVNTEAFF.

DNA of the CDR3: TGTGCCAGTAGTATGTACAGGGGGACTGAAGCTTTCTTT. This sequence encodes CASSMYRGTEAFF. The V gene is TRBV19, the J gene TRBJ1-1; TRBD1 matches 8 bases. The V segment lost 3 bases and the J segment 5 bases; nucleotides outside the gene matches: 2. The CDR3 sequence is 13 residues long. Germline-derived CDR1 and CDR2 are LNHDA and SQIVND (reference sequence). The full variable domain, with the rest looked up from reference TRBV19 and TRBJ1-1, is DGGITQSPKYLFRKEGQNVTLSCEQNLNHDAMYWYRQDPGQGLRLIYYSQIVNDFQKGDIAEGYSVSREKKESFPLTVTSAQKNPTAFYLCASSMYRGTEAFFGQGTRLTVV.

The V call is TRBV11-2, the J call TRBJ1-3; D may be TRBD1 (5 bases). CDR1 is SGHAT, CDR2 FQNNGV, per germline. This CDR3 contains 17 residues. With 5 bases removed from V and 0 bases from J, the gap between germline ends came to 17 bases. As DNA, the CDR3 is TGTGCCAGCAGCGAGGGAACTCGGGGGATCTCTGGAAACACCATATATTTT. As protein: CASSEGTRGISGNTIYF.

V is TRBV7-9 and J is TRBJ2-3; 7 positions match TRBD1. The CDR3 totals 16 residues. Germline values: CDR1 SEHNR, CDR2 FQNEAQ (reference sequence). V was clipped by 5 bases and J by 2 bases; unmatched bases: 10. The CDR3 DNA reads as TGTGCCAGCAGCCCGCTCAGGGGGAAAAACACAGATACGCAGTATTTT. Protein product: CASSPLRGKNTDTQYF.

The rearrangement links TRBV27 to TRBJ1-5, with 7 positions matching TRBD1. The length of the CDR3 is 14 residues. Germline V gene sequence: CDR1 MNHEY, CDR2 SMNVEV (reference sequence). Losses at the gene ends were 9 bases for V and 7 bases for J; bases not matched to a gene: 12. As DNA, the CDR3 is TGTGCCAGTGGGGACAGAGGTTTCGAACAGCCCCAGCATTTT. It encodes CASGDRGFEQPQHF.

For the CDR3, the DNA is TGTGCCAGCAGCTTAGTGTCCTGGGCGGCTTTCTTT. It codes for CASSLVSWAAFF. The chain is built from TRBV11-2 and TRBJ1-1; no clear D. The CDR3 totals 12 residues. Trimming left V 1 base short and J 11 bases short, with 11 bases between. Germline CDR1 and CDR2: SGHAT and FQNNGV. The whole variable domain, filled in from reference TRBV11-2 and TRBJ1-1, reads EAGVAQSPRYKIIEKRQSVAFWCNPISGHATLYWYQQILGQGPKLLIQFQNNGVVDDSQLPKDRFSAERLKGVDSTLKIQPAKLEDSAVYLCASSLVSWAAFFGQGTRLTVV.

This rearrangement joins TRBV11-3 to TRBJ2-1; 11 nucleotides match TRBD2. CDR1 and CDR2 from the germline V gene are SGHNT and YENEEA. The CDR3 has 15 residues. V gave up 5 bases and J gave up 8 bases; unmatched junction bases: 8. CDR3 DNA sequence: TGTGCCAGCAGCCCGGGGACTAGCGGAAGGGATGAGCAGTTCTTC. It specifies CASSPGTSGRDEQFF.

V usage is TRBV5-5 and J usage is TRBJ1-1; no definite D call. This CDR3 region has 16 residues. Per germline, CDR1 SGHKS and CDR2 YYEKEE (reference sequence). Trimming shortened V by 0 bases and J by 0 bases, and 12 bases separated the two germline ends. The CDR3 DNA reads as TGTGCCAGCAGCTTGGAGGTGCCGGGTTTGAACACTGAAGCTTTCTTT. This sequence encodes CASSLEVPGLNTEAFF.

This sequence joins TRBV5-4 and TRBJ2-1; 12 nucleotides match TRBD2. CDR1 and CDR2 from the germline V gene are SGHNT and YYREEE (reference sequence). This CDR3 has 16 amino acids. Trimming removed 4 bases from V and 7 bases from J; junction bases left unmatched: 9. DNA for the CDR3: TGTGCCAGCAGCATGCTGACTAGCGGGAGCTGGAATGAGCAGTTCTTC. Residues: CASSMLTSGSWNEQFF.

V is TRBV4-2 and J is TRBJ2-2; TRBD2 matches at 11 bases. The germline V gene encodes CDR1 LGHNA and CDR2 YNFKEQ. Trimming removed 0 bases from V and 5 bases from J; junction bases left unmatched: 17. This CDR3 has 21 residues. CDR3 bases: TGTGCCAGCAGCCAAGATCAATGGAGCCCTAGCGGGAGGAGTGGGACCGGGGAGCTGTTTTTT. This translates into CASSQDQWSPSGRSGTGELFF.

DNA for the CDR3: TGCGCCAGCAGCGTCTACTTCAGGGGCCCAAACACCGGGGAGCTGTTTTTT. This codes for CASSVYFRGPNTGELFF. J is TRBJ2-2 and V is TRBV4-1; TRBD1 is a possible D gene (6 bases). The germline V and J ends were trimmed by 5 bases and 2 bases, with 18 bases remaining between them. The CDR3 loop spans 17 amino acids. Per the germline V gene, CDR1 is MGHRA and CDR2 is YSYEKL.

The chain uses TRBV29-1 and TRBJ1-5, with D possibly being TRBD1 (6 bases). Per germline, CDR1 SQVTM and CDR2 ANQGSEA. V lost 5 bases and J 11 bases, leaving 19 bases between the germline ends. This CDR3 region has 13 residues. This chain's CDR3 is CSVIDRFGGSQHF. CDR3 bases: TGCAGCGTTATAGACAGGTTCGGAGGTTCCCAGCATTTT.

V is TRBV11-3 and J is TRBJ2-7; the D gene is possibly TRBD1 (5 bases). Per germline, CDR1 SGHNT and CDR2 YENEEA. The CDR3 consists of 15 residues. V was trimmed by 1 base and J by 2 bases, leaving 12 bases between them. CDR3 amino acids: CASSLGGTGTYEQYF. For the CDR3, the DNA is TGTGCCAGCAGCTTAGGGGGAACAGGTACCTACGAGCAGTACTTC.

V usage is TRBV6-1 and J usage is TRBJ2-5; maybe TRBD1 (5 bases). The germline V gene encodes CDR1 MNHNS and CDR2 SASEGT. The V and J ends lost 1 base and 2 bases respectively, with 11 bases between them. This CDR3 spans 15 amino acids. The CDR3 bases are TGTGCCAGCAGTGAAGTGCAGGGTACGCAAGAGACCCAGTACTTC. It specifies CASSEVQGTQETQYF.

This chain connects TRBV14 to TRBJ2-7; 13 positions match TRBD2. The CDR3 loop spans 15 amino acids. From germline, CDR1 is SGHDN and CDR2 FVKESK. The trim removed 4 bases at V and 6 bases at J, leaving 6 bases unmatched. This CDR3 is CASSPGLAGASEQYF. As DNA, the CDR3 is TGTGCCAGCAGCCCCGGACTAGCGGGAGCCAGCGAGCAGTACTTC. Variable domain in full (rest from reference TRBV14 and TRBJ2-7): EAGVTQFPSHSVIEKGQTVTLRCDPISGHDNLYWYRRVMGKEIKFLLHFVKESKQDESGMPNNRFLAERTGGTYSTLKVQPAELEDSGVYFCASSPGLAGASEQYFGPGTRLTVT.

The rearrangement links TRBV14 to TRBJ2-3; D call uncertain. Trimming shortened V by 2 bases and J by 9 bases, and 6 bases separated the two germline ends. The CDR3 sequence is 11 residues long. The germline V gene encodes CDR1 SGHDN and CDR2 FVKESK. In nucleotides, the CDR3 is TGTGCCAGCAGCCAAAGCCTGACGCAGTATTTT. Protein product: CASSQSLTQYF.

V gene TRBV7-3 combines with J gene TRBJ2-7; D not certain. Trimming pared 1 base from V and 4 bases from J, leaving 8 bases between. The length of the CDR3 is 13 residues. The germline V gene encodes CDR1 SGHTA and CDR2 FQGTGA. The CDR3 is CASSLSSGYEQYF. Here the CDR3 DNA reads TGTGCCAGCAGCTTAAGTTCCGGGTACGAGCAGTACTTC.

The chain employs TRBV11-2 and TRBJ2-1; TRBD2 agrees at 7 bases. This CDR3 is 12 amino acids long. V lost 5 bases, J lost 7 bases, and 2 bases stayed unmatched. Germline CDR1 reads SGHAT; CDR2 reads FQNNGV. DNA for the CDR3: TGTGCCAGCAGCAGGACTAGTAATGAGCAGTTCTTC. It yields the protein CASSRTSNEQFF.

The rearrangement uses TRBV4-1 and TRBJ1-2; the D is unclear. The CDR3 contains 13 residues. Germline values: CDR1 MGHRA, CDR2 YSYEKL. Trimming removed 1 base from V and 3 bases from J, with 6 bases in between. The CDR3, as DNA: TGCGCCAGCAGCCAAGGGTCGGACTATGGCTACACCTTC. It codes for CASSQGSDYGYTF.

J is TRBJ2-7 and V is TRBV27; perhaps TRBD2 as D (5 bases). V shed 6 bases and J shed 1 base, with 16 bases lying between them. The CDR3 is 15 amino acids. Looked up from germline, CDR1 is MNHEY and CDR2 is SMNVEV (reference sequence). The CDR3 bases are TGTGCCAGCAGCCCCCTTACGACTATTTCCTACGAGCAGTACTTC. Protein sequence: CASSPLTTISYEQYF.

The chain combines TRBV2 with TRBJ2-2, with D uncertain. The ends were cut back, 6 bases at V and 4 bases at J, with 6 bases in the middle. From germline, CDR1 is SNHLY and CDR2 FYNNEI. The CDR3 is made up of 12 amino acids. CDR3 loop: CASRELTGELFF. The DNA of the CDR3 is TGTGCCAGCAGGGAACTCACCGGGGAGCTGTTTTTT.

The CDR3 reads CACRGADTQYF. CDR3 nucleotides: TGTGCCTGTCGGGGGGCAGATACGCAGTATTTT. This chain connects TRBV30 to TRBJ2-3; 7 nucleotides match TRBD2. In germline, CDR1 is GTSNPN, CDR2 SVGIG (reference sequence). The CDR3 totals 11 residues. Losses at the gene ends were 6 bases for V and 4 bases for J; bases not matched to a gene: 1.

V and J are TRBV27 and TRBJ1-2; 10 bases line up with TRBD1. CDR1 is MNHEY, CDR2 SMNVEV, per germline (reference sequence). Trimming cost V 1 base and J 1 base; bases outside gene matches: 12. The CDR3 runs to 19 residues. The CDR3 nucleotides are TGTGCCAGCAGTTTATGGAGTCCCGGGACAGGGGACAATAACTATGGCTACACCTTC. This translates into CASSLWSPGTGDNNYGYTF.

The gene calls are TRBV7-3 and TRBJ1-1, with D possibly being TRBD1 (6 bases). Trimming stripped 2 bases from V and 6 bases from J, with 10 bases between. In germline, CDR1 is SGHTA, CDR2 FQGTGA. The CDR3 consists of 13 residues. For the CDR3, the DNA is TGTGCCAGCAGCTTACTCGGGACACCTGAAGCTTTCTTT. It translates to CASSLLGTPEAFF.

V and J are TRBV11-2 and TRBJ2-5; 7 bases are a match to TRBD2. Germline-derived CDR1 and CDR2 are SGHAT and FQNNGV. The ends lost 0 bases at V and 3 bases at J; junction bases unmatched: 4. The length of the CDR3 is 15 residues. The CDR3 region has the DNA TGTGCCAGCAGCTTAGACGGGACTAATGAAGAGACCCAGTACTTC. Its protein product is CASSLDGTNEETQYF.

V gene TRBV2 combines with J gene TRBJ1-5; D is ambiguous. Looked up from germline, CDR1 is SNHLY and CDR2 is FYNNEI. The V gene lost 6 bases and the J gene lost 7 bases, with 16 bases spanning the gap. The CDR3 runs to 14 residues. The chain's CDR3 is CASRGAVEGQPQHF. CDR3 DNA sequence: TGTGCCAGCAGGGGAGCGGTCGAGGGACAGCCCCAGCATTTT.